Sequencing of this TCR beta chain was carried out in a study of T cell repertoires in cytomegalovirus infection. MiXCR, applied by TCRdb to the reads, yields one record per CDR3 protein. The sample holds approximately 180,000 distinct CDR3 sequences; about 15% are singletons and the top ten take about 23%. This CDR3 is 15 amino acids long. Germline CDR1 reads SEHNR; CDR2 reads FQNEAQ (reference sequence). Trimming removed 2 bases from V and 1 base from J, with 8 bases in between. This clonotype has more than one count but fewer than ten. The rearrangement joins TRBV7-9 to TRBJ2-2; no reliable D call. This receptor was taken from a human donor in good health (CMV status not recorded). Some clones in this sample may be carry-over from other donors' samples. Input material: CD8+ T cells from PBMCs. The chain's CDR3 is CASSLTDGNTGELFF. The CDR3, as DNA: TGTGCCAGCAGCTTAACCGACGGGAACACCGGGGAGCTGTTTTTT.